These 10 T cell receptor beta chains were sequenced from one sample in a study of cytomegalovirus exposure and HLA in healthy donors. The table came from immunoSEQ multiplex PCR; TCRdb's copy has only in-frame clones and leaves some out. The sample consists of about 56,000 clones, approximately 89% of them appearing once. The sequenced material came from PBMCs. These receptors originate from a woman in her late teens or twenties in good health and CMV-seronegative.

This clone occurred a few times. The chain combines TRBV2 with TRBJ2-7; D perhaps matches TRBD2 (7 bases). V lost 3 bases and J lost 2, with 14 bases in between. The CDR3 consists of 15 residues. The V gene's germline CDR1 is SNHLY and CDR2 FYNNEI. CDR3 bases: TGTGCCAGCAGTGACGGGGGGCTTACTACCTACGAGCAGTACTTC. Residues: CASSDGGLTTYEQYF.

The chain recombines TRBV25-1 with TRBJ1-6, with a possible D match to TRBD1 (6 bases). Germline V gives CDR1 MGHDK, CDR2 SYGVNS. This CDR3 contains 13 residues. Trimming left V 5 bases short and J 7 bases short, with 9 bases between. The CDR3 reads CASSLDRNSPLHF. CDR3 sequence (DNA): TGTGCCAGCAGTCTAGACAGGAATTCACCCCTCCACTTT.

The chain employs TRBV7-2 and TRBJ2-7; 7 bases align to TRBD1. This CDR3 contains 14 residues. V was clipped by 5 bases and J by 3 bases; unmatched bases: 7. Germline-derived CDR1 and CDR2 are SGHTA and FQGNSA. CDR3 in DNA: TGTGCCAGCAGCAGACAGGGCACCTACTACGAGCAGTACTTC. Protein product: CASSRQGTYYEQYF.

The rearrangement uses TRBV9 and TRBJ1-4, with 9 bases fitting TRBD1. In germline, CDR1 is SGDLS, CDR2 YYNGEE. J gave up 8 bases and V 1 base, and 6 bases lay outside the gene matches. The length of the CDR3 is 15 residues. DNA of the CDR3: TGTGCCAGCAGCGTATCGACAGGGGGAAGGGAAAAACTGTTTTTT. Its translation: CASSVSTGGREKLFF.

This clone was recorded once. The V gene is TRBV9, the J gene TRBJ2-7; tentative D call: TRBD2 (5 bases). The CDR3 contains 14 residues. The V and J ends lost 0 bases and 5 bases respectively, with 12 bases between them. CDR1 and CDR2 (germline): SGDLS, YYNGEE. The CDR3 here is CASSVGGFPNEQYF. The DNA for the CDR3 is TGTGCCAGCAGCGTAGGAGGGTTCCCAAACGAGCAGTACTTC.

The chain uses TRBV19 and TRBJ1-1, with TRBD1 matching over 9 bases. There are 15 residues in the CDR3. CDR1 is LNHDA and CDR2 is SQIVND in the germline V gene (reference sequence). V gave up 6 bases and J gave up 4 bases; unmatched junction bases: 9. CDR3 sequence (DNA): TGTGCCAGTAGAACGGGACAGGGATTGAGCACTGAAGCTTTCTTT. It specifies CASRTGQGLSTEAFF.

The DNA of the CDR3 is TGTGCCAGCAGCGGGGTCATGACAGGGGGAACCTACGAGCAGTACTTC. Translated, it gives CASSGVMTGGTYEQYF. This chain uses TRBV7-6 with TRBJ2-7; 9 nucleotides align to TRBD1. The CDR3 covers 16 residues. V lost 5 bases to trimming and J lost 2 bases; unmatched junction nucleotides: 10. The germline gives CDR1 SGHVS, CDR2 FNYEAQ.

The chain carries TRBV28 and TRBJ2-2, with a weak D call TRBD1 (6 bases). V was cut by 5 bases and J by 3 bases, with 13 bases left in between. The CDR3 covers 15 residues. The germline V gene has CDR1 MDHEN and CDR2 SYDVKM. The CDR3 region is CASSRTVTHTGELFF. The CDR3, as DNA: TGTGCCAGCAGTCGGACAGTAACCCACACCGGGGAGCTGTTTTTT.

The CDR3 DNA follows: TGTGCCAGCAGTCCCGGACTGATCCATCAGCCCCAGCATTTT. It specifies CASSPGLIHQPQHF. The chain has TRBV28 and TRBJ1-5; D uncertain. Trimming shortened V by 5 bases and J by 5 bases, and 13 bases separated the two germline ends. The CDR3 sequence is 14 residues long. Germline values: CDR1 MDHEN, CDR2 SYDVKM.

This clone came up a few times. The chain recombines TRBV2 with TRBJ1-1; 7 bases agree with TRBD1. The CDR3 runs to 15 residues. CDR1 and CDR2 (germline): SNHLY, FYNNEI. Trimming took 6 bases from V and 1 from J; bases not matched to a gene: 8. DNA for the CDR3: TGTGCCAGCAGGCAAAGACAGGGAACGAACACTGAAGCTTTCTTT. This encodes CASRQRQGTNTEAFF. The full variable domain, completed using reference TRBV2 and TRBJ1-1, is EPEVTQTPSHQVTQMGQEVILRCVPISNHLYFYWYRQILGQKVEFLVSFYNNEISEKSEIFDDQFSVERPDGSNFTLKIRSTKLEDSAMYFCASRQRQGTNTEAFFGQGTRLTVV.